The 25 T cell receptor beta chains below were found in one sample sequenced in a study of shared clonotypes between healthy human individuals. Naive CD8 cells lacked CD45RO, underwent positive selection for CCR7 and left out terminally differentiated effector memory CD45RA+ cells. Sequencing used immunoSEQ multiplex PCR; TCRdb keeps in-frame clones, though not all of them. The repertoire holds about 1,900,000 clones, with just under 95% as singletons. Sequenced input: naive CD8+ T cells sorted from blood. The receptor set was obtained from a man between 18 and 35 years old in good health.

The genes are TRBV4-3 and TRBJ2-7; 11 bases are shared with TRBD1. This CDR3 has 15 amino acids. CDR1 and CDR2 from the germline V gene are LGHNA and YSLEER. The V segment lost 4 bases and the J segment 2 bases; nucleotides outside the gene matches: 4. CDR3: CASSPWTGGTYEQYF. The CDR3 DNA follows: TGCGCCAGCAGCCCCTGGACAGGGGGCACCTACGAGCAGTACTTC.

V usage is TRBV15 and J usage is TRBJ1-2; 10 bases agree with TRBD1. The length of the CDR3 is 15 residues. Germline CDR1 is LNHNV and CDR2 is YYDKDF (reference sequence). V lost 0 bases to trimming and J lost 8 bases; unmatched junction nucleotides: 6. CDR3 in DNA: TGTGCCACCAGCAGAGATCTGGGACAGGGGAGAGGCTACACCTTC. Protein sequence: CATSRDLGQGRGYTF.

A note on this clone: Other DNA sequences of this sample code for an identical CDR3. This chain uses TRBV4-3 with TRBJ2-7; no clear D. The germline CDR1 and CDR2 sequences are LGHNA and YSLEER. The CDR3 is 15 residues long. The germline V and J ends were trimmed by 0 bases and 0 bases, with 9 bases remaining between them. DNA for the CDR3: TGCGCCAGCAGCCAAGACACCCTGGGCTCCTACGAGCAGTACTTC. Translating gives CASSQDTLGSYEQYF.

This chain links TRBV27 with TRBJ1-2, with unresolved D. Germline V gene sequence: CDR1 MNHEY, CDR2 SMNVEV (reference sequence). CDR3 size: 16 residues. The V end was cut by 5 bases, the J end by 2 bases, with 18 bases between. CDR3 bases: TGTGCCAGCAGTGCACACTCTGAGGTTGCAAACTATGGCTACACCTTC. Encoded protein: CASSAHSEVANYGYTF.

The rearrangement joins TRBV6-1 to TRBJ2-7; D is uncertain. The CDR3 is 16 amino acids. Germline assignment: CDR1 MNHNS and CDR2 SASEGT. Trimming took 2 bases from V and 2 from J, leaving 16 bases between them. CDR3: CASSEPSVSTTYEQYF. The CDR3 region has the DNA TGTGCCAGCAGTGAACCCAGCGTAAGTACCACCTACGAGCAGTACTTC.

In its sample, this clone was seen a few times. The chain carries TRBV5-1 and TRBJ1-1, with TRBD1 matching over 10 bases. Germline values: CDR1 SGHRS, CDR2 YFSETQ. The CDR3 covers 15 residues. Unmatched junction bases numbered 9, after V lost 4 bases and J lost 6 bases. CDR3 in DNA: TGCGCCAGCAGCGCCTGGACAGGGGGTGGGCCTGAAGCTTTCTTT. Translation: CASSAWTGGGPEAFF.

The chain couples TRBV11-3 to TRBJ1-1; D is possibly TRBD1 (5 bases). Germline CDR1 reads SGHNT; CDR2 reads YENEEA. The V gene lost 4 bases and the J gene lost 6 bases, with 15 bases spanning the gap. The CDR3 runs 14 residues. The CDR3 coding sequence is TGTGCCAGCAGCTATAGCGGGGGTTCTGCTGAAGCTTTCTTT. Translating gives CASSYSGGSAEAFF.

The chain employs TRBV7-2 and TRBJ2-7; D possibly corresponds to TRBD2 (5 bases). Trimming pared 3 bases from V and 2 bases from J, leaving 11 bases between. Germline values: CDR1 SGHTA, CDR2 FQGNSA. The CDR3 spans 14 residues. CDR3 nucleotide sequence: TGTGCCAGCAGCTTGATAGGACTGCCCTACGAGCAGTACTTC. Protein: CASSLIGLPYEQYF.

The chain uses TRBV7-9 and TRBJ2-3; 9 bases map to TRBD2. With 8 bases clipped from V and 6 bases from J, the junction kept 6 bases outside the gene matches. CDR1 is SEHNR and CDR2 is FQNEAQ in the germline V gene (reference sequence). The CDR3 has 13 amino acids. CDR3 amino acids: CASGIAGDDTQYF. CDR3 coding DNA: TGTGCCAGCGGAATAGCGGGGGATGATACGCAGTATTTT.

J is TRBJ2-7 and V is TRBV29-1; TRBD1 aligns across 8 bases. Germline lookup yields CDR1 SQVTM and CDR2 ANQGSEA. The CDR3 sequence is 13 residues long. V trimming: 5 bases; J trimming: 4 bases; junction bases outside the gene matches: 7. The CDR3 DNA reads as TGCAGCGTTAGGTCAGGGGGCGGGTACGAGCAGTACTTC. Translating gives CSVRSGGGYEQYF.

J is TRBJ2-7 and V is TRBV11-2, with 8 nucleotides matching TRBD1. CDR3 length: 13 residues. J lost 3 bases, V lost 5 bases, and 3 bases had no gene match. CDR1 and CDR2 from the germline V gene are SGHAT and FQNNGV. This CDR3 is CASSVTGGYEQYF. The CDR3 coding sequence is TGTGCCAGCAGCGTAACAGGGGGCTACGAGCAGTACTTC.

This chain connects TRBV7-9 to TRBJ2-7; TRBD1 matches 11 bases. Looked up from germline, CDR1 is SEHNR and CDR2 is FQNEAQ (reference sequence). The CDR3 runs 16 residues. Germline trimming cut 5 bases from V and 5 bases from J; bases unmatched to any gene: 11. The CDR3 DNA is TGTGCCAGCAGCCCCTCAACCGGGACAGGGGGGAACGAGCAGTACTTC. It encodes CASSPSTGTGGNEQYF.

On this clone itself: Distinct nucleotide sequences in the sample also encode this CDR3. In nucleotides, the CDR3 is TGTGCCAGCAGCTTGTCAGGGGAAGAGACCCAGTACTTC. Protein: CASSLSGEETQYF. The chain recombines TRBV5-8 with TRBJ2-5; TRBD1 is a possible D gene (6 bases). This CDR3 comprises 13 residues. Trimming stripped 1 base from V and 3 bases from J, with 7 bases between. The germline CDR1 and CDR2 sequences are SGHTS and YDEGEE.

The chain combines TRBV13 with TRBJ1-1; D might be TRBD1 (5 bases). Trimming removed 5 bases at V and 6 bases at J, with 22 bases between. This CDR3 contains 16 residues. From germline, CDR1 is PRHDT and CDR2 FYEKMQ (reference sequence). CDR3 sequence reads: CASSTTWVGGAAEAFF. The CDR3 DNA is TGTGCCAGCAGCACCACCTGGGTGGGAGGGGCCGCTGAAGCTTTCTTT.

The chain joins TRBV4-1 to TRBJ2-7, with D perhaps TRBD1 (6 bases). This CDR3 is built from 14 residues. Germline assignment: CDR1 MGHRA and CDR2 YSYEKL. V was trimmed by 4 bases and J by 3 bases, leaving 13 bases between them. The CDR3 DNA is TGCGCCAGCAGCCCCCCGGGACACTTCTACGAGCAGTACTTC. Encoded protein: CASSPPGHFYEQYF.

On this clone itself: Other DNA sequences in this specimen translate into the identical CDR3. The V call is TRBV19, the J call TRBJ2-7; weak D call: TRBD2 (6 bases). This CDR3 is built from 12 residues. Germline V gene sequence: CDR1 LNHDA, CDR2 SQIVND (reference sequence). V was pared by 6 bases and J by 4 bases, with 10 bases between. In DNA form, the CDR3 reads TGTGCCAGTAGCCTCGGGGGTTACGAGCAGTACTTC. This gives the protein CASSLGGYEQYF.

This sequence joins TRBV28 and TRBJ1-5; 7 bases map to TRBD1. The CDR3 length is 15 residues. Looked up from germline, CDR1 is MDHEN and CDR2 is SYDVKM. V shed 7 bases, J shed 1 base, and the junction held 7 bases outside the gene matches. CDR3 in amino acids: CASNPQGVSNQPQHF. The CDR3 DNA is TGTGCCAGCAACCCGCAGGGGGTAAGCAATCAGCCCCAGCATTTT.

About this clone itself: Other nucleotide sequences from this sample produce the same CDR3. The CDR3 spells CASSQAPGMGTEAFF. The CDR3 DNA follows: TGCGCCAGCAGCCAAGCACCAGGGATGGGCACTGAAGCTTTCTTT. The chain carries TRBV4-1 and TRBJ1-1, with D tentatively TRBD1 (5 bases). The CDR3 is 15 amino acids. CDR1 MGHRA and CDR2 YSYEKL come from the germline V gene. The V gene lost 1 base and the J gene lost 4 bases, with 13 bases spanning the gap.

Here the CDR3 DNA reads TGTTCCACAGGGGCTAGCGTTAACTACAATGAGCAGTTCTTC. Its translation: CSTGASVNYNEQFF. The chain couples TRBV27 to TRBJ2-1; possible D gene TRBD1, 7 bases. CDR1 and CDR2 from the germline V gene are MNHEY and SMNVEV (reference sequence). This CDR3 is 14 amino acids long.

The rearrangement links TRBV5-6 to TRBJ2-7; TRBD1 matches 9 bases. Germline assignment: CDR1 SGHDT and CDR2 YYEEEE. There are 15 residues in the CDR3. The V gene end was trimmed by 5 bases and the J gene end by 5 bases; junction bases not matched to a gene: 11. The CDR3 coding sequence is TGTGCCAGCAGTGGCGAGGGACAGGGTTTTCACGAGCAGTACTTC. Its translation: CASSGEGQGFHEQYF. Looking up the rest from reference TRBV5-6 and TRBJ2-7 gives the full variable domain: DAGVTQSPTHLIKTRGQQVTLRCSPKSGHDTVSWYQQALGQGPQFIFQYYEEEERQRGNFPDRFSGHQFPNYSSELNVNALLLGDSALYLCASSGEGQGFHEQYFGPGTRLTVT.

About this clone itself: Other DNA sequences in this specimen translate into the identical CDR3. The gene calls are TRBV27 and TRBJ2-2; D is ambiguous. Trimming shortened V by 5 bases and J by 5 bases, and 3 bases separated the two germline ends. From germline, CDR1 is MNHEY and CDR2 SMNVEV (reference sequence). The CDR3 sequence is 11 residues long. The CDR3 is CASSGTGELFF. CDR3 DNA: TGTGCCAGCAGTGGAACCGGGGAGCTGTTTTTT.

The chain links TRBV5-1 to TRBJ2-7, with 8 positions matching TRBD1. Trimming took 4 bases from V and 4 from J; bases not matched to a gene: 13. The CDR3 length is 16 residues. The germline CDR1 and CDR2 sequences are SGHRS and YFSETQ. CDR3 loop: CASSIKQGAVGYEQYF. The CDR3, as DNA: TGCGCCAGCAGCATTAAGCAGGGGGCGGTCGGATACGAGCAGTACTTC.

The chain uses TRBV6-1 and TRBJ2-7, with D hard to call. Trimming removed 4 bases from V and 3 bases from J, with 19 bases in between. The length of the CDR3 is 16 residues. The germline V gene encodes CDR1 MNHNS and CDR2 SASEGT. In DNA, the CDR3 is TGTGCCAGCAGTGTCCCAGAGAAGGGTGGCAACTACGAGCAGTACTTC. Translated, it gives CASSVPEKGGNYEQYF.

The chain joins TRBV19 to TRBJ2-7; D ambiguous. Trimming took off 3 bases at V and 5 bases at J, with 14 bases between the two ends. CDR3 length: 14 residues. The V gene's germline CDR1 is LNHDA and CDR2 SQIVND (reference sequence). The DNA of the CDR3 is TGTGCCAGTAGTATCTCGGGCCCCTCGGACGAGCAGTACTTC. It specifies CASSISGPSDEQYF.

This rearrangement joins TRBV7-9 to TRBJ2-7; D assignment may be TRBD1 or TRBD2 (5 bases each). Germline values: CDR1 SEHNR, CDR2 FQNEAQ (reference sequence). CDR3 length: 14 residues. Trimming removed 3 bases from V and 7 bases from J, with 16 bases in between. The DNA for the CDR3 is TGTGCCAGCAGCTTCAGCGAGGGACCGGATGAGCAGTACTTC. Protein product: CASSFSEGPDEQYF.